The rows below give T cell receptor beta chains drawn from one sample of a study of graft-versus-host responses after intestinal transplantation. Generated by immunoSEQ multiplex PCR, the TCRdb table keeps only in-frame clones and is missing some. The sample lists 20,000 or so clones; under 50% were seen once. Specimen: alloreactive CD4+ T cells from a mixed lymphocyte reaction culture, collected before intestinal transplant. These receptors came from a human patient who received an intestinal transplant. CDR3s include the opening cysteine and the closing phenylalanine or tryptophan. D genes are given only for firm matches. Only part of the rows carry a size: once, few, many, or a class if the clone is expanded.

TRBJ2-7	few	NA	TRBV7-6	CASSLVSSYEQYF	TGTGCCAGCAGCTTAGTCTCCTCCTACGAGCAGTACTTC
TRBJ2-5	NA	TRBD2	TRBV6-6	CASSYGVAGGQETQYF	TGTGCCAGCAGTTACGGGGTAGCGGGGGGACAAGAGACCCAGTACTTC
TRBJ2-3	NA	NA	TRBV5-1	CASSLGGPSTDTQYF	TGCGCCAGCAGCTTGGGGGGGCCCAGCACAGATACGCAGTATTTT
TRBJ2-3	NA	TRBD1	TRBV7-9	CASSPKDRVVSYTQYF	TGTGCCAGCAGCCCCAAGGACAGGGTCGTCTCTTATACGCAGTATTTT
TRBJ2-5	NA	NA	TRBV18	CASSPPSERETQYF	TGTGCCAGCTCACCACCATCGGAGCGAGAGACCCAGTACTTC
TRBJ2-1	few	TRBD1	TRBV10-3	CAITSGQGAPLSYNEQFF	TGTGCCATCACCTCGGGACAGGGGGCCCCGTTATCCTACAATGAGCAGTTCTTC
TRBJ2-6	few	NA	TRBV5-1	CASSAGGANVLTF	TGCGCCAGCAGCGCCGGTGGGGCCAACGTCCTGACTTTC
TRBJ1-4	NA	NA	TRBV6-1	CASSAFSSALGGEKLFF	TGTGCCAGCAGTGCTTTTTCGTCAGCCCTCGGGGGTGAAAAACTGTTTTTT
TRBJ2-2	NA	TRBD2	TRBV10-3	CASQRGGADGELFF	TGTGCCAGCCAGCGGGGGGGCGCCGACGGGGAGCTGTTTTTT
TRBJ1-2	NA	NA	TRBV7-2	CASNQQTASYGYTF	TGTGCCAGCAACCAACAGACAGCGTCCTATGGCTACACCTTC
TRBJ2-5	few	NA	TRBV11-2	CASSLDRLAQETQYF	TGTGCCAGCAGCTTAGATCGGCTAGCCCAAGAGACCCAGTACTTC
TRBJ1-2	few	TRBD1	TRBV27	CASSPLGQVAYGYTF	TGTGCCAGCAGTCCCTTAGGACAGGTAGCGTATGGCTACACCTTC
TRBJ1-1	NA	TRBD1	TRBV7-2	CASSPDRGRTEAFF	TGTGCCAGCAGCCCGGACAGGGGCCGAACTGAAGCTTTCTTT
TRBJ2-1	NA	TRBD1	TRBV18	CASSPPGQGFPHEQFF	TGTGCCAGCTCACCCCCGGGACAGGGTTTTCCTCATGAGCAGTTCTTC
TRBJ2-2	NA	TRBD1	TRBV10-3	CAIRLGQGTGELFF	TGTGCCATCAGATTGGGACAGGGAACCGGGGAGCTGTTTTTT
TRBJ1-3	NA	NA	TRBV6-5	CASRPGGGNTIYF	TGTGCCAGCAGACCCGGGGGGGGAAACACCATATATTTT
TRBJ2-7	few	TRBD2	TRBV6-6	CASRPGLAGGEQYF	TGTGCCAGCAGGCCCGGACTAGCGGGGGGCGAGCAGTACTTC
TRBJ2-5	NA	NA	TRBV9	CASSVGLAPWGYQETRYF	TGTGCCAGCAGCGTAGGGCTAGCGCCATGGGGGTACCAAGAGACCCGGTACTTC
TRBJ2-7	NA	NA	TRBV5-1	CASSLQNPSYEQYF	TGCGCCAGCAGCTTACAAAATCCCTCCTACGAGCAGTACTTC
TRBJ1-2	NA	TRBD1	TRBV5-4	CASSSSGGYGYTF	TGTGCCAGCAGCTCATCAGGGGGCTATGGCTACACCTTC
TRBJ2-2	NA	TRBD2	TRBV4-2	CASSYGGGLSATGELFF	TGTGCCAGCAGCTACGGGGGGGGTCTATCAGCCACCGGGGAGCTGTTTTTT
TRBJ2-2	NA	NA	TRBV27	CASWRLGGELFF	TGTGCCAGTTGGCGACTAGGCGGGGAGCTGTTTTTT
TRBJ2-7	NA	NA	TRBV7-6	CASSSAEHGEQYF	TGTGCCAGCAGCTCCGCGGAACACGGGGAGCAGTACTTC
TRBJ1-1	NA	NA	TRBV5-4	CASSSGQIYTEAFF	TGTGCCAGCAGCTCCGGACAGATATACACTGAAGCTTTCTTT
TRBJ1-2	few	TRBD1	TRBV19	CASRNPGGVKAGYTF	TGTGCCAGTAGGAACCCAGGGGGCGTCAAGGCTGGCTACACCTTC
TRBJ1-4	NA	NA	TRBV18	CASSPNPTGEKLFF	TGTGCCAGCTCACCAAATCCCACGGGTGAAAAACTGTTTTTT
TRBJ2-1	NA	NA	TRBV5-1	CASSLGALNEQFF	TGCGCCAGCAGCTTAGGGGCCCTCAATGAGCAGTTCTTC
TRBJ1-1	NA	NA	TRBV5-1	CASSLGAPGTEAFF	TGCGCCAGCAGCTTGGGGGCCCCGGGGACTGAAGCTTTCTTT
TRBJ1-2	few	NA	TRBV5-1	CASSLAGGEEGYTF	TGCGCCAGCAGCTTGGCGGGCGGGGAAGAAGGCTACACCTTC
TRBJ1-1	NA	TRBD1	TRBV10-3	CAISEGLFWQGATEAFF	TGTGCCATCAGTGAAGGGTTGTTTTGGCAGGGGGCCACTGAAGCTTTCTTT
TRBJ1-6	few	NA	TRBV7-9	CAVQTGLDNSPLHF	TGTGCCGTACAAACAGGGTTGGATAATTCACCCCTCCACTTT
TRBJ1-2	NA	NA	TRBV9	CASTPGSFYGYTF	TGTGCCAGCACGCCCGGGTCATTCTATGGCTACACCTTC
TRBJ2-7	NA	NA	TRBV6-5	CASSYDRNYEQYF	TGTGCCAGCAGTTACGACAGAAACTACGAGCAGTACTTC
TRBJ2-6	NA	NA	TRBV19	CASQGRGANVLTF	TGTGCCAGTCAGGGGCGAGGGGCCAACGTCCTGACTTTC
TRBJ1-2	NA	NA	TRBV5-8	CASSLEVSGYYGYTF	TGTGCCAGCAGCTTGGAAGTTTCGGGTTACTATGGCTACACCTTC
TRBJ2-3	NA	TRBD2	TRBV7-7	CASSLSGGRTDTQYF	TGTGCTAGCAGCTTGTCGGGGGGGCGAACAGATACGCAGTATTTT
TRBJ1-1	few	TRBD1	TRBV14	CASSLHGDRVNTEAFF	TGTGCCAGCAGCCTCCATGGGGACAGGGTGAACACTGAAGCTTTCTTT
TRBJ1-2	medium-sized	NA	TRBV4-1	CASSQVPGGGFGYTF	TGCGCCAGCAGCCAAGTCCCCGGGGGGGGCTTTGGCTACACCTTC
TRBJ2-7	medium-sized	NA	TRBV18	CASSPLHRDYSYEQYF	TGTGCCAGCTCACCACTTCACAGGGATTACTCCTACGAGCAGTACTTC
TRBJ2-5	once	NA	TRBV2	CASSGTATPGDF	TGTGCCAGCAGTGGGACGGCCACCCCGGGGGACTTC
TRBJ2-3	few	NA	TRBV6-1	CASSEATRTQYF	TGTGCCAGCAGTGAAGCAACACGTACGCAGTATTTT